The entry that follows covers one T cell receptor (beta chain) sequence. There are a few counts of this clone. Its antigen remains undetermined. Base qualities were left out, and no much larger clone turns up one base away. V and J are truncated by 3 bases and 7 bases respectively, leaving an intervening sequence of 15 bases. Inclusive of the bounding cysteine and phenylalanine, the CDR3 is 13 residues long. The sequence is cut down to CDR3 DNA, 39 bases in frame from base 1. CDR1 and CDR2 are read off the germline V gene as SQVTM and ANQGSEA. Genomic DNA was isolated from the sorted cells so that the TCRbeta CDR3 region could be sequenced. The immunoSEQ Assay was used to sequence the TCRbeta CDR3 regions. TCRdb holds this immuneACCESS table with in-frame rearrangements only. Some clones are missing; in checked studies, unresolved V genes explain under half, and the rest has no known cause. A total of fewer than 55,000 clones appear in this sample, 80% to 90% of them only once. The ten largest clones add up to over 1.5% of the sample.

The trial excluded patients who had a history of autoimmune disease or were on systemic immunosuppression. Peripheral blood for TCR sequencing was collected from all dose cohorts at baseline, on cycle 4 day 1, and on cycle 7 day 1. The samples were taken from a phase I, first-in-human, multicenter, open-label dose-escalation trial of ivuxolimab. Adults with locally advanced or metastatic head and neck squamous cell, hepatocellular, melanoma or renal cell carcinoma were enrolled in the trial. CD4+ and CD8+ T cells were sorted separately from peripheral blood before TCR sequencing. These data originate in a study of OX40 agonist ivuxolimab in advanced cancers. Study-level background: Ivuxolimab was an agonistic, fully human IgG2 monoclonal antibody directed against OX40 (CD134), a costimulatory receptor. Intravenous ivuxolimab was administered to patients every 2 weeks at six dose levels: 0.01, 0.1, 0.3, 1.5, 3 and 10 mg/kg. Of the roughly 53 patients in dose escalation, some 20 had hepatocellular carcinoma, about 15 had melanoma, 9 had renal cell carcinoma and 9 had head and neck cancer. In the dose-escalation cohort, approximately 82% of patients were male, and the mean age was 60 years with a range of about 20 to 90. Prior anti-PD-1, anti-PD-L1 or anti-CTLA-4 therapy was permitted, and approximately 40% of dose-escalation patients had received checkpoint inhibitors. Three dose-escalation patients achieved partial responses, one with hepatocellular carcinoma and two with cutaneous melanoma. Peripheral TCRbeta sequencing aimed to test whether ivuxolimab altered TCR sequence diversity and caused clonal T-cell expansion. The paper covers the monotherapy dose-escalation part of the phase I ivuxolimab trial, which included N of about 50 patients. Points the paper makes about the study in general: At doses from 0.1 to 3.0 mg/kg, clonal expansion was seen in both CD4+ and CD8+ blood T cells between baseline and week 6. Which antigens the clonally expanded peripheral T cells were specific for was not determined. In the 0.1-3.0 mg/kg groups, partial responders were among the patients with the lowest normalized peripheral clonal expansion, particularly in CD8+ T cells. After ivuxolimab, expanded clones were on average more numerous among CD8+ T cells than among CD4+ T cells. Low levels of normalized T-cell clonal expansion were also shown by some nonresponding patients.

The material was CD4+ or CD8+ T cells sorted from blood, obtained in a trial of the OX40 agonist ivuxolimab. The rearrangement joined TRBV29-1 to TRBJ1-2; possibly the D gene is TRBD1, per 5 matching bases. The clonotype comes from an adult with an advanced solid tumor such as melanoma, head and neck, liver or kidney cancer. CDR3 loop: CSVDTAGGSGYTF. The sequenced DNA is TGCAGCGTTGATACAGCCGGGGGGAGTGGCTACACCTTC.